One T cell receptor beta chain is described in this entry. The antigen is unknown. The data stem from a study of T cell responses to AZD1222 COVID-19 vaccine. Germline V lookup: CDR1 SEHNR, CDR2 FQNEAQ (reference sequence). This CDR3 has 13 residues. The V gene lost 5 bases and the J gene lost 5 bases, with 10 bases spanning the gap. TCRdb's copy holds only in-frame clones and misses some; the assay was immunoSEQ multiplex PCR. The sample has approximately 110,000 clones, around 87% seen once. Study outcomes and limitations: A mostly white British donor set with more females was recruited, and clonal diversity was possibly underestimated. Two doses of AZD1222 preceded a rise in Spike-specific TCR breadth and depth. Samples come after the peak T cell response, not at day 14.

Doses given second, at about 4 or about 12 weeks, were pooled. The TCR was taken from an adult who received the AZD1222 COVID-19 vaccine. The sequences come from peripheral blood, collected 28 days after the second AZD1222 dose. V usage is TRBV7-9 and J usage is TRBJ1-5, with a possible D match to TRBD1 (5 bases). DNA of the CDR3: TGTGCCAGCAGCACGGTAGGGGATCAGCCCCAGCATTTT. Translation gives CASSTVGDQPQHF.